This T cell receptor (beta chain) originates from a study of T cell repertoires in ileal Crohn's disease. Across the whole study: About half received postoperative treatment, about a dozen with thiopurines and around 20 anti-TNF.

Germline V gene sequence: CDR1 SNHLY, CDR2 FYNNEI. Trimming took 2 bases from V and 4 from J; bases not matched to a gene: 3. The CDR3 has 15 residues. Included were adult ileal or ileocolonic Crohn's patients indicated for ileocolonic resection. Each sample's TCRB immunosequencing used about 470 nanograms of biopsy DNA. Libraries were prepared by immunoSEQ multiplex PCR; TCRdb keeps only in-frame clonotypes and omits some of them. The data contain 25,000 to 30,000 clones, about 81% of them singletons. For this clone: Its antigen remains unknown.

Study findings and constraints: Compared with CD4 T cells, sorted CD8 cells carried more expanded clones.

This sequence was found in an adult with Crohn's disease. The sequenced material came from ileal tissue. This sequence joins TRBV2 and TRBJ1-2; the match to TRBD1 covers 11 bases. The CDR3 here is CASSERTGGFYGYTF. The CDR3 bases are TGTGCCAGCAGTGAAAGGACAGGGGGCTTCTATGGCTACACCTTC.